This T cell receptor beta chain derives from a study of T cell repertoires in cytomegalovirus infection. On the study more broadly: Based on public TCR beta signatures, there were indications of CMV infection and of a matching HLA type. Study-wide results and limits: Using cumulative public TCR beta family frequency, the authors identified those who carried CMV together with the relevant HLA.

In its sample, this clonotype was seen many times. The antigen is not known. TCRdb passed the reads through MiXCR, listing each CDR3 protein once. The repertoire consists of around 630,000 distinct CDR3 sequences, with approximately 24% occurring once and the leading ten covering 7.5% to 9%. The sequence was collected from a human donor in good health (CMV status not recorded). Some clones in this sample may be carry-over from other donors' samples. Sequencing was performed on CD8+ T cells from PBMCs.

The CDR3: CASSYRANTGELFF. The DNA of the CDR3 is TGTGCCAGCAGCTACCGGGCGAACACCGGGGAGCTGTTTTTT. V is TRBV12-3 or TRBV12-4 and J is TRBJ2-2; D call uncertain. Trimming removed 6 bases at V and 0 bases at J, with 8 bases between. CDR3 size: 14 residues.